A selection of T cell receptor beta chains follows, all from one sample in a study of vaccination and CD4 T cells after COVID-19. Antigen specificity for these receptors is unknown. TCRdb independently ran MiXCR on the PCR reads; one entry per CDR3 protein. This sample has 20,000 to 25,000 distinct CDR3 sequences; around two fifths occur once, and the top ten carry around 13%. Sequencing input: CD4+ T cells from blood, cultured in vitro. These receptors were obtained from a human donor who had recovered from COVID-19. The CDR3 runs from the conserved cysteine through the conserved F or W. A D gene is named only where the DNA matches it firmly. A clone size is listed for some rows: how often the clone was seen (once, few, many), or a class if it is expanded.

cdr3_nt cdr3_aa cdr3_length j_call v_call clone_size d_call
TGTGCCAGCAGCGCCGACTTGAACCAAGAGACCCAGTACTTC CASSADLNQETQYF 14 TRBJ2-5 TRBV7-9 once -
TGTGCCAGTAGTATGAGGCGAGGCCGGACGGACAATCAGCCCCAGCATTTT CASSMRRGRTDNQPQHF 17 TRBJ1-5 TRBV19 - -
TGTGCCAGCAGTTTGTTTACAGGGAGCTCCTACAATGAGCAGTTCTTC CASSLFTGSSYNEQFF 16 TRBJ2-1 TRBV28 few -
TGTGCCAGTAGCTGGGTGACAGGGGACTATGGCTACACCTTC CASSWVTGDYGYTF 14 TRBJ1-2 TRBV19 few TRBD1
TGTGCCAGTAGTATTGGGAGGGGGACTTATAGCAATCAGCCCCAGCATTTT CASSIGRGTYSNQPQHF 17 TRBJ1-5 TRBV19 - -
TGTGCCAGCAGTCCCGGGAAGGGGTGGAATCAGCCCCAGCATTTT CASSPGKGWNQPQHF 15 TRBJ1-5 TRBV28 - -
TGTGCCAGCGATAAGGGTGGAGGGGAACAGCCCCAGCATTTT CASDKGGGEQPQHF 14 TRBJ1-5 TRBV6-1 few -
TGTGCCAGCAGTAGGTCAGGGGACCAGCCCCAGCATTTT CASSRSGDQPQHF 13 TRBJ1-5 TRBV6-1 few -
TGTGCCAGCAGCCCCAGCGGGAGGGGACCCGGGGAGCTGTTTTTT CASSPSGRGPGELFF 15 TRBJ2-2 TRBV28 - TRBD2
TGTGCCGGGACAGGGTCCTCGGGCTATGGCTACACCTTC CAGTGSSGYGYTF 13 TRBJ1-2 TRBV6-1 - TRBD1
TGTGCCAGCAGCTTTGCGGGAGATAGGGGAGAGACCCAGTACTTC CASSFAGDRGETQYF 15 TRBJ2-5 TRBV7-9 once TRBD2
TGTGCCAGCAGTGCGGGGGGTCGGGAGACCCAGTACTTC CASSAGGRETQYF 13 TRBJ2-5 TRBV12-3/TRBV12-4 - TRBD2
TGTGCCAGCAGTGTGCAGGTGAACTCCTACGAGCAGTACTTC CASSVQVNSYEQYF 14 TRBJ2-7 TRBV6-1 - -
TGTGCCAGCAGCTTAGCGCAGGTTGGGGGCTACACCTTC CASSLAQVGGYTF 13 TRBJ1-2 TRBV11-2 few -
TGTGCCAGCAGTTTGCAGAACACTGAAGCTTTCTTT CASSLQNTEAFF 12 TRBJ1-1 TRBV28 - -
TGTGCCAGCAGACCTCTCAAGTGGGCAGCCAAAAACATTCAGTACTTC CASRPLKWAAKNIQYF 16 TRBJ2-4 TRBV28 - -
TGTGCCAGCAGAAGCCTCAGCGGGAACTTCTACAATGAGCAGTTCTTC CASRSLSGNFYNEQFF 16 TRBJ2-1 TRBV7-9 few TRBD2
TGTGCCAGCAGCAAAGATGACGGCGGGAGCGCAGATACGCAGTATTTT CASSKDDGGSADTQYF 16 TRBJ2-3 TRBV21-1 - -
TGTGCCAGCAGCTTAAATCAGGGCCAAGAGACCCAGTACTTC CASSLNQGQETQYF 14 TRBJ2-5 TRBV7-9 - -
TGTGCCACCAGTGATTCGGACACATCCTACGAGCAGTACTTC CATSDSDTSYEQYF 14 TRBJ2-7 TRBV24-1 - -
TGTGCCAGCAGTCCTACAGGGGGACTGCCCTATGGCTACACCTTC CASSPTGGLPYGYTF 15 TRBJ1-2 TRBV6-1 - TRBD1
TGTGCCAGCAGCTCCCTTAATTCACCCCTCCACTTT CASSSLNSPLHF 12 TRBJ1-6 TRBV7-9 few -
TGCAGTGCCCCATTAATGCCAGGGGGCACAGATACGCAGTATTTT CSAPLMPGGTDTQYF 15 TRBJ2-3 TRBV20-1 - -
TGTGCCAGCAGCGTAGGACTAGCGGGGGGGCATGAGCAGTTCTTC CASSVGLAGGHEQFF 15 TRBJ2-1 TRBV9 few TRBD2